The clone carrying this T cell receptor (beta chain) was seen more than once but under ten times. Its antigen remains unidentified. This specimen comes from a study of response to subunit inactivated influenza vaccine. The trim removed 5 bases at V and 4 bases at J, leaving 6 bases unmatched. Germline CDR1 reads DFQATT; CDR2 reads SNEGSKA (reference sequence). The CDR3 has 13 amino acids. Regarding the study as a whole: New T cells are recruited in small numbers by each seasonal influenza vaccination, according to the authors' suggestion.

One entry per CDR3 protein, called by TCRdb with MiXCR from the RT-PCR reads. The table records 550,000 to 800,000 distinct CDR3 sequences, around 14% of them present only once. This specimen was PBMCs from blood, taken about 11 days after vaccination. This chain uses TRBV20-1 with TRBJ2-7; 9 bases fit TRBD1. This TCR came from a man aged 45 to 65 who received an inactivated influenza vaccine. The CDR3 DNA is TGCAGTGCTGCGATGGGGACAGGGTACGAGCAGTACTTC. As protein: CSAAMGTGYEQYF.